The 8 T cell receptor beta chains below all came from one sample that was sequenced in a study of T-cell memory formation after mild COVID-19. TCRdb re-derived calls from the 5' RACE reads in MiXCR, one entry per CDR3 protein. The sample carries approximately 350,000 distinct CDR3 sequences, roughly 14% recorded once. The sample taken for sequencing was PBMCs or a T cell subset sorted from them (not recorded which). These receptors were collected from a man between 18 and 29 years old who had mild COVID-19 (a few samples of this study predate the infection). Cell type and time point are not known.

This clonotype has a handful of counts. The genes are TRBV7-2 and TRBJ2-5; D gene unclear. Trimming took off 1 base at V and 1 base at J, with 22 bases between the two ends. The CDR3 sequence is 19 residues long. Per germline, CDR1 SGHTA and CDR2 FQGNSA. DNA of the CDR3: TGTGCCAGCAGCTTAGGGAAGACTTACAGAACGTCCCTCCAAGAGACCCAGTACTTC. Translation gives CASSLGKTYRTSLQETQYF.

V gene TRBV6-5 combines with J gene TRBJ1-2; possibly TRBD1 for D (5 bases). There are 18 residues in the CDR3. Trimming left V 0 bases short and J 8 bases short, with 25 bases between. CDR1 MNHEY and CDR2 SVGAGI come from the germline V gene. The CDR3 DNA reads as TGTGCCAGCAGTTACTCCCTGGGCCGCTGGGATCTCGAGGGGGGCTACACCTTC. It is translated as CASSYSLGRWDLEGGYTF.

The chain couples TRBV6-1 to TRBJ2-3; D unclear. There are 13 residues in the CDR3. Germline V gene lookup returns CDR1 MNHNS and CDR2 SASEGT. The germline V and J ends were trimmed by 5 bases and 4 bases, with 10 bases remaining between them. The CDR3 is CASSTPSADTQYF. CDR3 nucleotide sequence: TGTGCCAGCAGTACCCCTAGTGCAGATACGCAGTATTTT.

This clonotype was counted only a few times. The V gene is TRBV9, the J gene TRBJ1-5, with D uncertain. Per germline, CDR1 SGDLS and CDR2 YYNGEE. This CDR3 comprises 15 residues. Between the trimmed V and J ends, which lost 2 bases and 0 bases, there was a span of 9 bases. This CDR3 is CASSVSPGSNQPQHF. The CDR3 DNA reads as TGTGCCAGCAGCGTGTCCCCAGGTAGCAATCAGCCCCAGCATTTT.

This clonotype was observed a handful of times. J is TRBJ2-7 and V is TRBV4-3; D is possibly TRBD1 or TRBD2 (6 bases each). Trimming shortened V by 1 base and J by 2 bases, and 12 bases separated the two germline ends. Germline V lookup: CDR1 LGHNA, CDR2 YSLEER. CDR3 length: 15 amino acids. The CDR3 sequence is CASSQVWGAAYEQYF. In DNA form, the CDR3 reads TGCGCCAGCAGCCAAGTGTGGGGGGCCGCCTACGAGCAGTACTTC.

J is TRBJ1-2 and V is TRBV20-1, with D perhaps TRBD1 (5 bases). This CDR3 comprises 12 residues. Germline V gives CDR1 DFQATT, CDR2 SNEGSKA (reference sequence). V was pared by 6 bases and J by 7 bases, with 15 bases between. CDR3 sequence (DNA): TGCAGTGCAAATTCAGGGTGGGGTGGCTACACCTTC. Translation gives CSANSGWGGYTF.

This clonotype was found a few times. CDR3 protein: CASRHERGGSFEQFF. CDR3 in DNA: TGTGCCAGCAGACACGAGCGGGGGGGGAGCTTTGAGCAGTTCTTC. The chain recombines TRBV27 with TRBJ2-1; 10 nucleotides match TRBD2. Trimming took 6 bases from V and 9 from J; bases not matched to a gene: 11. The V gene's germline CDR1 is MNHEY and CDR2 SMNVEV (reference sequence). The CDR3 consists of 15 residues.

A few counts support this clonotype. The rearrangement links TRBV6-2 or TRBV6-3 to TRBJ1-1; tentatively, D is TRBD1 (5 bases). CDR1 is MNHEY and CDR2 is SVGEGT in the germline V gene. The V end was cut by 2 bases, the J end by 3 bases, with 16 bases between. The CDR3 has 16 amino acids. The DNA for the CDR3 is TGTGCCAGCAGTTACCCCCCCGAGGTGGGGGACACTGAAGCTTTCTTT. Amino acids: CASSYPPEVGDTEAFF.